This is a list of T cell receptor beta chains from one sample in a study of CXCR3-negative and CXCR3-positive naive CD8 T cells. TCRdb reprocessed the 5' RACE reads; each CDR3 protein has one entry and no DNA is given. In total, the table holds around 40,000 distinct CDR3 sequences. Sequenced sample: memory CD8+ T cells from blood. The receptors shown here come from a human donor in good health. Some clones in this sample may be carry-over from other donors' samples. Both conserved end residues are part of each CDR3.

TRBV6-2/TRBV6-3	TRBJ2-2	CASSFAEGETGELFF
TRBV12-3/TRBV12-4	TRBJ1-2	CASKIKKGLNYGYTF
TRBV29-1	TRBJ2-7	CSVEDQDSESYEQYF
TRBV10-3	TRBJ1-5	CATRPTGSDQPQHF
TRBV5-5	TRBJ2-1	CASSTTSGVYNEQFF
TRBV7-9	TRBJ1-1	CASSFSNTEAFF
TRBV6-2/TRBV6-3	TRBJ2-1	CASSESSALFRNNEQFF
TRBV29-1	TRBJ2-7	CSAGQPPYEQYF
TRBV29-1	TRBJ2-1	CSVEVDNEQFF
TRBV5-5	TRBJ1-1	CASSQYNRGLDTEAFF
TRBV7-9	TRBJ1-1	CASSLVGSGPMNTEAFF
TRBV9	TRBJ2-7	CASSESGILDEQYF
TRBV4-3	TRBJ2-5	CASSGGADGETQYF
TRBV10-3	TRBJ2-5	CAINQGQGNKETQYF
TRBV10-3	TRBJ2-7	CAISETWEQYF
TRBV7-2	TRBJ2-1	CASSLPGLADNEQFF
TRBV20-1	TRBJ2-7	CSAREDGKDYEQYF
TRBV21-1	TRBJ1-1	CASSKGGRTEAFF
TRBV2	TRBJ1-6	CASSEAPSHSPLHF
TRBV2	TRBJ2-1	CASSERSSGGLNEQFF
TRBV3-1	TRBJ2-4	CASSQDPSWDIQYF
TRBV6-5	TRBJ1-1	CASSVVVNTEAFF
TRBV11-2	TRBJ2-7	CASSLGIDSYEQYF
TRBV6-1	TRBJ2-1	CASRTVLAGGPREQFF
TRBV6-2/TRBV6-3	TRBJ1-1	CASSPSGDNTEAFF
TRBV20-1	TRBJ2-1	CSATGQGDYNEQFF
TRBV13	TRBJ1-2	CASSTGTGNYGYTF